The 19 T cell receptor beta chains reported below all come from one sample, sequenced in a study of beta chain features in type 1 diabetes. The sequenced template was cDNA made from the entire isolated RNA. The protocol was immunoSEQ multiplex PCR, while the TCRdb copy is restricted to in-frame clones and leaves out a portion. The repertoire holds about 320,000 clones, with approximately 14% as singletons. The sequenced material came from central memory CD4+ T cells from blood. All receptors come from a man aged 25-45 years in good health.

This clone was recorded many times. The chain joins TRBV7-9 to TRBJ2-2; the D gene is possibly TRBD1 (5 bases). The CDR3 loop spans 16 amino acids. Trimming took off 5 bases at V and 6 bases at J, with 19 bases between the two ends. Looked up from germline, CDR1 is SEHNR and CDR2 is FQNEAQ (reference sequence). The chain's CDR3 is CASSEARRGLAGELFF. The CDR3 nucleotides are TGTGCCAGCAGCGAGGCCAGAAGGGGATTAGCCGGGGAGCTGTTTTTT.

Only a few counts were recorded for this clone. The chain is built from TRBV6-4 and TRBJ1-5; weak D call: TRBD1 (6 bases). Trimming took 5 bases from V and 6 from J, leaving 11 bases between them. The CDR3 runs 13 residues. Germline V gives CDR1 MRHNA, CDR2 SNTAGT. CDR3 sequence: CASSSEGGQPQHF. The CDR3 nucleotides are TGTGCCAGCAGTTCCGAGGGGGGTCAGCCCCAGCATTTT.

The V and J genes are TRBV29-1 and TRBJ2-6, with D perhaps TRBD2 (6 bases). CDR1 is SQVTM and CDR2 is ANQGSEA in the germline V gene. The CDR3 contains 15 residues. Trimming took 5 bases from V and 4 from J, leaving 15 bases between them. The CDR3 DNA sequence: TGCAGCGTTTCGGTAGGAGGGAGAGGGGCCAACGTCCTGACTTTC. Protein: CSVSVGGRGANVLTF. The full variable domain, with the rest looked up from reference TRBV29-1 and TRBJ2-6, is SAVISQKPSRDICQRGTSLTIQCQVDSQVTMMFWYRQQPGQSLTLIATANQGSEATYESGFVIDKFPISRPNLTFSTLTVSNMSPEDSSIYLCSVSVGGRGANVLTFGAGSRLTVL.

V usage is TRBV6-5 and J usage is TRBJ2-1; D uncertain. V lost 2 bases, J lost 3 bases, and 2 bases lay in between. The CDR3 runs to 12 residues. Germline V gives CDR1 MNHEY, CDR2 SVGAGI. As DNA, the CDR3 is TGTGCCAGCAGTTACGACTACAATGAGCAGTTCTTC. Translated: CASSYDYNEQFF.

The V gene is TRBV2, the J gene TRBJ1-5; 9 nucleotides line up with TRBD1. Germline V CDR1 and CDR2: SNHLY, FYNNEI. The V segment lost 7 bases and the J segment 6 bases; nucleotides outside the gene matches: 10. The length of the CDR3 is 15 residues. The CDR3 region is CASMAGQGGGQPQHF. DNA of the CDR3: TGTGCCAGCATGGCGGGACAGGGAGGCGGTCAGCCCCAGCATTTT.

The chain carries TRBV5-4 and TRBJ1-2; D possibly corresponds to TRBD1 (6 bases). V shed 5 bases and J shed 7 bases, with 12 bases lying between them. Germline V gives CDR1 SGHNT, CDR2 YYREEE (reference sequence). The length of the CDR3 is 12 residues. The CDR3 loop is CASRQQGSGYTF. The DNA for the CDR3 is TGTGCCAGCAGACAACAGGGCTCTGGCTACACCTTC.

This clone was observed many times. The same CDR3 can be traced to other DNA sequences in this sample. The rearrangement links TRBV29-1 to TRBJ1-1; D is uncertain. The CDR3 has 9 amino acids. Germline V gene data show CDR1 as SQVTM and CDR2 as ANQGSEA. V lost 3 bases and J lost 4, with 0 bases in between. This CDR3 is CSVDTEAFF. The CDR3 nucleotides are TGCAGCGTTGACACTGAAGCTTTCTTT.

The sample holds a few counts of this clone. The gene calls are TRBV7-3 and TRBJ2-3; D gene ambiguous. CDR3 size: 15 residues. Germline CDR1 SGHTA, CDR2 FQGTGA. Deletions cut 2 bases from V and 3 bases from J, with 12 bases between. CDR3 loop: CASSLGPRVTDTQYF. CDR3 nucleotides: TGTGCCAGCAGCTTAGGTCCCCGGGTGACAGATACGCAGTATTTT.

This clone was observed a handful of times. The chain is built from TRBV28 and TRBJ2-3; either TRBD1 or TRBD2 may supply D (6 bases each). Looked up from germline, CDR1 is MDHEN and CDR2 is SYDVKM. V lost 6 bases and J lost 0, with 16 bases in between. The CDR3 totals 16 residues. CDR3 protein: CASRRRGAASTDTQYF. The CDR3 bases are TGTGCCAGCAGAAGGAGGGGGGCCGCTAGCACAGATACGCAGTATTTT.

This clone was detected only a few times. This chain uses TRBV5-6 with TRBJ2-2; D gene unclear. The germline V and J ends were trimmed by 0 bases and 3 bases, with 6 bases remaining between them. Germline assignment: CDR1 SGHDT and CDR2 YYEEEE. CDR3 length: 14 residues. CDR3 residues: CASSLAGYTGELFF. CDR3 sequence (DNA): TGTGCCAGCAGCTTGGCCGGATACACCGGGGAGCTGTTTTTT.

There are a few counts of this clone. The chain joins TRBV30 to TRBJ1-3; the D is unclear. Germline CDR1 and CDR2: GTSNPN and SVGIG (reference sequence). This CDR3 comprises 15 residues. V was cut by 3 bases and J by 0 bases, with 12 bases left in between. CDR3 region: CAWRGAQFSGNTIYF. CDR3 in DNA: TGTGCCTGGAGGGGAGCCCAATTCTCTGGAAACACCATATATTTT.

Details on this clone: Distinct nucleotide sequences in the sample also encode this CDR3. V gene TRBV7-9 combines with J gene TRBJ1-1, with D uncertain. The CDR3 totals 12 residues. In germline, CDR1 is SEHNR, CDR2 FQNEAQ (reference sequence). Trimming pared 5 bases from V and 3 bases from J, leaving 7 bases between. CDR3 loop: CASSPVDTEAFF. CDR3 in DNA: TGTGCCAGCAGCCCGGTGGACACTGAAGCTTTCTTT.

The rearrangement links TRBV19 to TRBJ1-5, with 10 bases matching TRBD1. CDR1 is LNHDA and CDR2 is SQIVND in the germline V gene (reference sequence). The CDR3 extends over 15 amino acids. J gave up 3 bases and V 6 bases, and 5 bases lay outside the gene matches. CDR3 nucleotides: TGTGCCAGTAGCAGGACAGGGGGAAACAATCAGCCCCAGCATTTT. Amino acids: CASSRTGGNNQPQHF.

This rearrangement joins TRBV7-9 to TRBJ2-5; TRBD2 matches at 9 bases. The CDR3 runs 19 residues. V lost 1 base, J lost 5 bases, and 17 bases stayed unmatched. Per the germline V gene, CDR1 is SEHNR and CDR2 is FQNEAQ (reference sequence). CDR3 sequence reads: CASSLVGPSGNPYRETQYF. CDR3 nucleotides: TGTGCCAGCAGCTTAGTAGGGCCTAGCGGGAACCCGTACCGCGAGACCCAGTACTTC.

The rearrangement uses TRBV6-5 and TRBJ2-7, with D perhaps matching TRBD1 or TRBD2 (6 bases each). Per germline, CDR1 MNHEY and CDR2 SVGAGI. The CDR3 is 12 amino acids. Trimming took off 5 bases at V and 4 bases at J, with 9 bases between the two ends. The CDR3 DNA reads as TGTGCCAGCAGTGAAGGGGGGTACGAGCAGTACGTC. It encodes CASSEGGYEQYV.

This clone was seen only a few times. The chain uses TRBV2 and TRBJ2-3; TRBD1 matches 8 bases. The CDR3 totals 14 residues. V trimming: 7 bases; J trimming: 1 base; junction bases outside the gene matches: 4. Germline values: CDR1 SNHLY, CDR2 FYNNEI. CDR3 amino acids: CASILQGGTDTQYF. The CDR3 coding sequence is TGTGCCAGCATCCTACAGGGGGGCACAGATACGCAGTATTTT.

This clone was seen a few times. The chain joins TRBV10-3 to TRBJ1-2; 8 nucleotides align to TRBD1. Germline V gene sequence: CDR1 ENHRY, CDR2 SYGVKD. The J segment lost 4 bases and the V segment lost 2 bases, leaving 6 bases of the junction unmatched. The CDR3 totals 15 residues. For the CDR3, the DNA is TGTGCCATCAGTGAGCCTCGTGGACAGGGCTATGGCTACACCTTC. The encoded protein is CAISEPRGQGYGYTF.

This clone came up a few times. CDR3 nucleotide sequence: TGTGCCAGCAGTTTTGACAACCCCTATGGCTACACCTTC. This translates into CASSFDNPYGYTF. V gene TRBV6-6 combines with J gene TRBJ1-2, with D hard to call. This CDR3 spans 13 amino acids. In germline, CDR1 is MNHNY, CDR2 SVGAGI (reference sequence). The V end lost 4 bases, the J end lost 4 bases, and 10 bases lay between the germline ends.

The chain employs TRBV21-1 and TRBJ2-7. TRBV21-1 is shown as a pseudogene. The CDR3 loop spans 13 amino acids. The CDR3 DNA follows: TGTGCCAGCAGCAAAAAGTCAATCTACGAGCAGTACGTC. Translated: CASSKKSIYEQYV.